This T cell receptor beta chain is drawn from a study of response to subunit inactivated influenza vaccine. TCRdb fed the RT-PCR reads into MiXCR, producing one record per CDR3 protein. The repertoire holds around 710,000 distinct CDR3 sequences, with roughly 13% as singletons. This clonotype was seen ten or more times. V was shortened by 2 bases and J by 5 bases, with 8 bases between the two germline ends. The CDR3 sequence is 13 residues long. Germline V gene data show CDR1 as SGHRS and CDR2 as YFSETQ. This TCR came from a man between 45 and 60 years old who received an inactivated influenza vaccine. Sample: PBMCs from blood, taken 14 to 15 days before vaccination. The rearrangement uses TRBV5-1 and TRBJ2-1; D call uncertain. Here the CDR3 reads CASSLGFHNEQFF. For the CDR3, the DNA is TGCGCCAGCAGCTTAGGATTTCACAATGAGCAGTTCTTC.